This T cell receptor (beta chain) was obtained from a study of CD8 T cells in ankylosing spondylitis. Findings of the study overall: Some motif variants were previously reported in reactive arthritis synovial fluid and blood. Ankylosing spondylitis blood appeared to carry a characteristic TCR beta motif of several highly homologous variants. CD8+ by phenotype, disease-linked clones were relatively rare in peripheral blood.

Per germline, CDR1 MNHEY and CDR2 SMNVEV (reference sequence). CDR3 size: 17 residues. V lost 2 bases, J lost 2 bases, and 13 bases lay in between. This clonotype was seen repeatedly, ten times or more. Its antigen is undetermined. Each TCR beta library was made by quantitative 5'-RACE that incorporated molecular barcodes. TCRdb processed the 5' RACE reads anew with MiXCR; each CDR3 protein has one entry. The table has 200,000 to 300,000 distinct CDR3 sequences, under 8.5% seen once; the top ten hold more than 4%. The J gene is TRBJ2-6, the V gene TRBV27; D uncertain. The sequenced sample was blood, either unsorted or a sorted T cell fraction (not recorded which). This TCR was sampled from a female donor with ankylosing spondylitis or in good health (not recorded which). In DNA, the CDR3 is TGTGCCAGCAGTTTAGGACGTGGTTCTCCTGGGGCCAACGTCCTGACTTTC. Its protein product is CASSLGRGSPGANVLTF.